This T cell receptor beta chain was recorded in a study of response to subunit inactivated influenza vaccine. The study's findings and limits: Authors proposed each seasonal influenza vaccination draws in few new T cells.

MiXCR, applied by TCRdb to the RT-PCR reads, yields one record per CDR3 protein. The repertoire holds more than 400,000 distinct CDR3 sequences, with about 7.2% as singletons. In its sample, this clonotype was seen a few times. The antigen is unknown. The CDR3 consists of 14 residues. In germline, CDR1 is LGHNA, CDR2 YNFKEQ. V gave up 0 bases and J gave up 4 bases, with 7 bases separating them. The sequence was obtained from a man aged 50-75 years who received an inactivated influenza vaccine. V and J are TRBV4-2 and TRBJ2-1; no clear D gene. Sequences were derived from PBMCs from blood, sampled less than 25 months after vaccination. The CDR3 DNA reads TGTGCCAGCAGCCAAGAACCTCGATACAATGAGCAGTTCTTC. This gives the protein CASSQEPRYNEQFF.